This entry describes one T cell receptor (beta chain). The sample belongs to a study of blood T cells in healthy people across ages. Germline CDR1 SGDLS, CDR2 YYNGEE. The CDR3 runs to 15 residues. A J-beta primer mix and a sample-barcoded 5' primer were used in a second PCR of about 7 to 12 cycles. One entry per CDR3 protein results from TCRdb running MiXCR on the 5' RACE reads. The repertoire consists of fewer than 1 million distinct CDR3 sequences, with 44% occurring once and the leading ten covering roughly 18%. The chain recombines TRBV9 with TRBJ2-4, with D tentatively TRBD1 (5 bases). The J call could be wrong; TRBJ2-7 is a better fit for the DNA end. The receptor's source is a man aged 60-69 years in good health. The sequenced sample consisted of blood. The CDR3 loop is CASSPDGQGVDEQYF. CDR3 nucleotides: TGTGCCAGCAGCCCCGATGGGCAGGGTGTGGACGAGCAGTACTTC.